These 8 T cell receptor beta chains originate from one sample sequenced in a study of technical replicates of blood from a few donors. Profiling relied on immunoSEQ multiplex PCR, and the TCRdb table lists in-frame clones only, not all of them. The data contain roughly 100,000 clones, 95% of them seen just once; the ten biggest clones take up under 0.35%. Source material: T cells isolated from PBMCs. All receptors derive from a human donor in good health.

As DNA, the CDR3 is TGTGCCAGCAGAGTAGGACAGTCCGAAGCTTTCTTT. Protein sequence: CASRVGQSEAFF. The J gene is TRBJ1-1, the V gene TRBV2; D possibly corresponds to TRBD1 (6 bases). CDR3 length: 12 residues. Trimming shortened V by 6 bases and J by 8 bases, and 13 bases separated the two germline ends. The germline gives CDR1 SNHLY, CDR2 FYNNEI.

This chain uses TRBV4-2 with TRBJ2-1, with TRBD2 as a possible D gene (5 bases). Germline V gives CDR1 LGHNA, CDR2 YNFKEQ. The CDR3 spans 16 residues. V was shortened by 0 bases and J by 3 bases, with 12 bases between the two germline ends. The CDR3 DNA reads TGTGCCAGCAGCCAAGAGGGAGCGACTGACTACAATGAGCAGTTCTTC. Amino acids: CASSQEGATDYNEQFF.

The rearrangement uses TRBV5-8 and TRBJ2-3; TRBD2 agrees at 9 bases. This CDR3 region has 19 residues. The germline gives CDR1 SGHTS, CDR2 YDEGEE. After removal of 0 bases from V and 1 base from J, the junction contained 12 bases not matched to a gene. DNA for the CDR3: TGTGCCAGCAGCTTGGCCGGGACTTCCTGGACTAGCGGCACAGATACGCAGTATTTT. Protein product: CASSLAGTSWTSGTDTQYF.

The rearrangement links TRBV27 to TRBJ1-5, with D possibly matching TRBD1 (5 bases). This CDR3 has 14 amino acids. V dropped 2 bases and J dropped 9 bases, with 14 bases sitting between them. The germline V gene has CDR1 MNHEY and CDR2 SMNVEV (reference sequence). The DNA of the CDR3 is TGTGCCAGCAGTTTAAACTCAGGGATCGTGCCCCAGCATTTT. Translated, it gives CASSLNSGIVPQHF.

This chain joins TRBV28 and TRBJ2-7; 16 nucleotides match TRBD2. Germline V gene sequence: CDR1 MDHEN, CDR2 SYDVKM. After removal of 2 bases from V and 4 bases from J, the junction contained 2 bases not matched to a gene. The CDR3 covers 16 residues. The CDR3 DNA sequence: TGTGCCAGCAGTTTAGGGACTAGCGGGAGGGCTTACGAGCAGTACTTC. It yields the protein CASSLGTSGRAYEQYF.

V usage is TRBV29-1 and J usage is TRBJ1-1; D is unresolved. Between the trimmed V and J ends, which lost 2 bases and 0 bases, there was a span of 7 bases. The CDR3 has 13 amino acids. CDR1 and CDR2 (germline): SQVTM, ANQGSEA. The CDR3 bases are TGCAGCGTTGAACTAGCGTTGAACACTGAAGCTTTCTTT. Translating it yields CSVELALNTEAFF. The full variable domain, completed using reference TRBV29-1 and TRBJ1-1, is SAVISQKPSRDICQRGTSLTIQCQVDSQVTMMFWYRQQPGQSLTLIATANQGSEATYESGFVIDKFPISRPNLTFSTLTVSNMSPEDSSIYLCSVELALNTEAFFGQGTRLTVV.

CDR3 region: CASSIILAAGSYNEQFF. Written as DNA, the CDR3 is TGTGCCAGTAGTATTATTCTAGCGGCCGGCTCCTACAATGAGCAGTTCTTC. V and J are TRBV19 and TRBJ2-1, with 7 bases fitting TRBD2. V was pared by 3 bases and J by 0 bases, with 8 bases of the junction left unmatched. The V gene's germline CDR1 is LNHDA and CDR2 SQIVND (reference sequence). The CDR3 runs to 17 residues.

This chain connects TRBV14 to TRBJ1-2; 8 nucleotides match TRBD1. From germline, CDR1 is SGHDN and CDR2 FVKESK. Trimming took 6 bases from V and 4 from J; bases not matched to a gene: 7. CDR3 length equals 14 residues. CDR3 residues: CASRGTGSGYGYTF. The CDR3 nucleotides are TGTGCCAGCAGAGGGACAGGCTCCGGCTATGGCTACACCTTC.